This T cell receptor beta chain was profiled in a study of blood T cells in healthy people across ages. Study-level results: Researchers deemed the diversity estimates from one million T cells underestimates. It was not known whether donors were CMV positive (a possible confounder of expanded clonotype changes).

Primers used in a second PCR of about 6 to 12 cycles were a sample-barcoded 5' primer and a J-beta primer mix. TCRdb fed the 5' RACE reads into MiXCR, producing one record per CDR3 protein. Here the sample spans hundreds of thousands of distinct CDR3 sequences, approximately 25% being singletons. This clonotype was picked up a small number of times. Antigen specificity is unknown. Germline-derived CDR1 and CDR2 are MNHNY and SVGAGI (reference sequence). V was trimmed by 8 bases and J by 1 base, leaving 9 bases between them. CDR3 length equals 13 residues. The same sample was also used in a study of T cells of mothers and their children. That publication notes: Related and unrelated pairs show TCR recombination output that thymic selection shapes similarly. Related pairs of mothers and children showed slightly higher, non-significant overlap versus unrelated pairs.

The sample consisted of blood. The gene calls are TRBV6-6 and TRBJ2-4; no definite D call. The receptor comes from a boy aged 5-17 years in good health. CDR3 sequence reads: CASGVGAKNIQYF. In DNA, the CDR3 is TGTGCCAGCGGCGTAGGGGCCAAAAACATTCAGTACTTC.